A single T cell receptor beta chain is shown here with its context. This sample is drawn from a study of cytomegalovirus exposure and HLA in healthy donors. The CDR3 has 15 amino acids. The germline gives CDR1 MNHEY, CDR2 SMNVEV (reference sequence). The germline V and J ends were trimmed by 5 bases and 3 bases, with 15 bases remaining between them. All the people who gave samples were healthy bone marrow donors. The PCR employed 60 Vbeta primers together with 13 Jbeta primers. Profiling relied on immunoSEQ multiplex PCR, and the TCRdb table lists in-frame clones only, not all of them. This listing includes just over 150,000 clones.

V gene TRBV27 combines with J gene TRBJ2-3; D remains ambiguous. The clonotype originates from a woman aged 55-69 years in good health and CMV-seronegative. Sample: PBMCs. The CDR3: CASSPVSDKTDTQYF. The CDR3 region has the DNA TGTGCCAGCAGTCCGGTATCAGACAAGACAGATACGCAGTATTTT.